One sample yielded the 25 T cell receptor delta chains listed below, sequenced in a study of gamma-delta chains in newborns, infants, children. TCRdb redid the clone calls on the reads with CATT. Of 6,900 or so delta-chain clones listed, 2.1% are singletons. Sequencing input: blood. The receptors here all came from a child who was a newborn, infant or young child, either healthy, febrile or measles-vaccinated (not recorded which).

This clone was observed a handful of times. TCRdb's listed protein matches a much larger clone and diverges from this DNA's translation at residue 13, likely through a read error; the protein shown comes from the DNA. The same CDR3 is also encoded by other DNA sequences in this sample. The chain is built from TRDV2 and TRDJ3; 7 nucleotides agree with TRDD3. Germline CDR1 is GEAIGNYY and CDR2 is EKD. The CDR3 has 18 residues. The CDR3 protein is CACDWGTPSSWDARQMFF. The CDR3 DNA sequence: TGTGCCTGTGACTGGGGGACCCCTAGCTCCTGGGACGCCCGACAGATGTTTTTC.

With respect to this clone: A read error likely explains this, since a far larger clone differs by one base. Different DNA sequences within this sample yield the same CDR3. This sequence joins TRDV2 and TRDJ1; 9 bases match TRDD3. The length of the CDR3 is 14 residues. Germline CDR1 reads GEAIGNYY; CDR2 reads EKD. The CDR3 nucleotides are TGTGCCTGTGTCCTACTGGGGGACACCGATAAGCTCATCTTT. This translates into CACVLLGDTDKLIF.

In regard to this clone: Since a much larger clone is just one base distant, this may be a read error. Other DNA sequences in the sample encode the same CDR3. The rearrangement uses TRDV2 and TRDJ3; 13 bases map to TRDD3. The CDR3 is 19 residues long. CDR1 is GEAIGNYY and CDR2 is EKD in the germline V gene. Here the CDR3 DNA reads TGTGCCTGCGACATACTGGGGGATACGGTCTCCTGGGACACCCGACAGATGTTTTTC. Protein product: CACDILGDTVSWDTRQMFF.

By share, this clone counts as medium-sized. The chain uses TRDV2 and TRDJ3, with TRDD3 identical over 8 bases. Losses at the gene ends were 3 bases for V and 0 bases for J; bases not matched to a gene: 12. CDR3 size: 20 residues. Germline V CDR1 and CDR2: GEAIGNYY, EKD. The CDR3 DNA follows: TGTGCCTGTGACCTCCCCTGGGGGAGACGACCCTCCTGGGACACCCGACAGATGTTTTTC. This codes for CACDLPWGRRPSWDTRQMFF.

There are a few counts of this clone. Since a much larger clone is just one base distant, this may be a read error. Other DNA sequences from this sample encode an identical CDR3 as well. The rearrangement links TRDV2 to TRDJ2; TRDD3 aligns across 10 bases. Germline CDR1 and CDR2: GEAIGNYY and EKD. The CDR3 runs 16 residues. The CDR3 sequence is CACDRLLGDLTAQLFF. CDR3 sequence (DNA): TGTGCCTGTGACAGATTACTGGGGGATTTGACAGCCCAACTCTTCTTT.

This clone was counted a few times. The translation of this DNA and the TCRdb protein of a much larger clone differ at residue 6, probably owing to a read error; the protein shown here is translated from the DNA. The chain carries TRDV2 and TRDJ3, with TRDD3 matching 9 bases. The CDR3 is made up of 18 amino acids. Germline V gene data show CDR1 as GEAIGNYY and CDR2 as EKD. The trim removed 1 base at V and 2 bases at J, leaving 5 bases unmatched. CDR3 DNA: TGTGCCTGTGACACACCGGGGGATACTCCCTGGGACACCCGACAGATGTTTTTC. Amino acid sequence: CACDTPGDTPWDTRQMFF.

This clone was counted only a few times. TCRdb pairs this DNA with a much larger clone's protein that differs at residue 5, likely a read error; the protein shown was translated from the DNA. The rearrangement links TRDV2 to TRDJ3; 11 bases fit TRDD3. Germline values: CDR1 GEAIGNYY, CDR2 EKD. This CDR3 spans 19 amino acids. Trimming removed 3 bases from V and 0 bases from J; junction bases left unmatched: 6. CDR3 DNA sequence: TGTGCCTGTGACGCTGGGGGATACTCGAGCTCCTGGGACACCCGACAGATGTTTTTC. Translating it yields CACDAGGYSSSWDTRQMFF.

This clone has more than one count but fewer than ten. A read error likely explains why the TCRdb protein, taken from a much larger clone, differs from this DNA's translation at residue 10; the protein shown is translated from the DNA. This CDR3 is also generated by other DNA sequences in the sample. The chain combines TRDV2 with TRDJ3; 9 bases match TRDD3. The CDR3 contains 20 residues. Germline CDR1 is GEAIGNYY and CDR2 is EKD. The V segment lost 1 base and the J segment 2 bases; nucleotides outside the gene matches: 11. The CDR3: CACDTIRGILPAWDTRQMFF. The DNA of the CDR3 is TGTGCCTGTGACACGATCCGGGGGATACTCCCCGCCTGGGACACCCGACAGATGTTTTTC.

A remark on this clone: A much larger clone differs from this one at a single base, so this may be a read error. The CDR3 here is CACDTGGLLVDSWPSSWDTRQMFF. In DNA form, the CDR3 reads TGTGCCTGTGACACCGGGGGCTTACTGGTGGATTCGTGGCCGAGCTCCTGGGACACCCGACAGATGTTTTTC. The gene calls are TRDV2 and TRDJ3; a possible D gene is TRDD3 (5 bases). Germline assignment: CDR1 GEAIGNYY and CDR2 EKD. This CDR3 region has 24 residues. Trimming took off 0 bases at V and 0 bases at J, with 29 bases between the two ends.

As regards this clone: The protein held in TCRdb is that of a much larger clone and does not match this DNA's translation at residue 17, likely because of a read error; the protein shown is translated from the DNA. The CDR3 loop is CACDTVMGDTGSWDTRRMFF. CDR3 DNA: TGTGCCTGTGACACCGTGATGGGGGATACGGGTTCCTGGGACACCCGACGGATGTTTTTC. The rearrangement joins TRDV2 to TRDJ3; 11 bases agree with TRDD3. Germline CDR1 and CDR2: GEAIGNYY and EKD. This CDR3 comprises 20 residues.

By proportion, this clone is medium-sized. One end of the junction is discordant with germline, which a read error may explain. Within the sample, other DNA sequences also encode this same CDR3. This chain connects TRDV2 to TRDJ3; TRDD3 matches 11 bases. Germline V CDR1 and CDR2: GEAIGNYY, EKD. This CDR3 region has 18 residues. CDR3 sequence (DNA): TGTGCCTGTGACACTGGGGGATACGCGGATTGGGACTCCCGACAGATGTTTTTC. Its translation is CACDTGGYADWDSRQMFF.

This clone was found a few times. TCRdb attributes to this sequence the protein of a much larger clone, which differs from the DNA translation at residue 8; a read error is likely, and the protein displayed is translated from the DNA. The rearrangement uses TRDV2 and TRDJ3; 8 bases align to TRDD3. CDR3 length equals 17 residues. Germline V CDR1 and CDR2: GEAIGNYY, EKD. V shed 4 bases and J 0 bases; nucleotides not matched to a gene: 4. CDR3 region: CACELLGGSWDTRQMFF. The CDR3 DNA is TGTGCCTGTGAGCTACTGGGGGGCTCCTGGGACACCCGACAGATGTTTTTC.

On this clone: Other DNA sequences within the sample encode an identical CDR3. The chain links TRDV2 to TRDJ3; perhaps TRDD3 as D (5 bases). CDR1 and CDR2 (germline): GEAIGNYY, EKD. CDR3 length equals 18 residues. Trimming stripped 0 bases from V and 0 bases from J, with 11 bases between. CDR3 sequence reads: CACDTWGLSSWDTRQMFF. In DNA form, the CDR3 reads TGTGCCTGTGACACCTGGGGTCTAAGCTCCTGGGACACCCGACAGATGTTTTTC.

This clone came up a few times. The protein held in TCRdb is that of a much larger clone and does not match this DNA's translation at residue 8, likely because of a read error; the protein shown is translated from the DNA. The chain recombines TRDV2 with TRDJ3, with D perhaps matching TRDD3 (5 bases). Trimming left V 0 bases short and J 2 bases short, with 13 bases between. Germline V gives CDR1 GEAIGNYY, CDR2 EKD. The CDR3 consists of 18 residues. The DNA of the CDR3 is TGTGCCTGTGACACCGTACTGGAGGATACCTGGGACACCCGACAGATGTTTTTC. Translating it yields CACDTVLEDTWDTRQMFF.

Comments on this clone: This likely reflects a read error, since a far larger clone is one base away. The sample holds other DNA sequences that translate to the same CDR3. This chain uses TRDV2 with TRDJ3, with 9 bases lining up with TRDD3. The J segment lost 3 bases and the V segment lost 1 base, leaving 9 bases of the junction unmatched. This CDR3 contains 19 residues. CDR1 GEAIGNYY and CDR2 EKD come from the germline V gene. The CDR3 sequence: CACDTGRGYANWDTRQMFF. Here the CDR3 DNA reads TGTGCCTGTGACACGGGTAGGGGATACGCTAACTGGGACACCCGACAGATGTTTTTC.

Only a few counts were recorded for this clone. A much larger clone lies a single base off, so this may be a read error. The chain couples TRDV2 to TRDJ3; 12 bases are a match to TRDD3. The germline V gene encodes CDR1 GEAIGNYY and CDR2 EKD. This CDR3 comprises 21 residues. The CDR3 loop is CACDAVLGDTGSSWDARQMFF. In nucleotides, the CDR3 is TGTGCCTGTGACGCAGTACTGGGGGATACCGGCAGCTCCTGGGACGCCCGACAGATGTTTTTC.

This clone was observed a few times. TCRdb has a much larger clone's protein, which differs at residue 7 from the translation of this DNA, likely because of a read error; what is shown is the protein translated from the DNA. This chain links TRDV2 with TRDJ1, with D tentatively TRDD3 (6 bases). V lost 3 bases and J lost 7, with 20 bases in between. The germline V gene encodes CDR1 GEAIGNYY and CDR2 EKD. The CDR3 is made up of 15 amino acids. CDR3 loop: CACDYWAILRTKLIF. DNA of the CDR3: TGTGCCTGTGACTACTGGGCGATACTCCGAACTAAACTCATCTTT.

This clone turned up a few times. TCRdb's protein, taken from a much larger clone, differs from this DNA's translation at residue 11, likely owing to a read error; the protein displayed comes from the DNA. The chain has TRDV2 and TRDJ2; 11 nucleotides align to TRDD3. CDR3 length equals 17 residues. Germline trimming cut 2 bases from V and 4 bases from J; bases unmatched to any gene: 8. Germline V CDR1 and CDR2: GEAIGNYY, EKD. For the CDR3, the DNA is TGTGCCTGTGACATACTGGGGGATATCAGGGAGACAGCACAACTCTTCTTT. It specifies CACDILGDIRETAQLFF.

Of note for this clone: A single base separates this from a much larger clone, so it may be a read error. In the same sample, other DNA sequences code for this CDR3. The rearrangement uses TRDV2 and TRDJ2; 10 bases align to TRDD3. The CDR3 sequence is 16 residues long. Germline assignment: CDR1 GEAIGNYY and CDR2 EKD. The CDR3 here is CACDKMGDTLTAQLFF. CDR3 sequence (DNA): TGTGCCTGTGACAAAATGGGGGATACTTTGACAGCCCAACTCTTCTTT.

This clone turned up a few times. This likely stems from a read error, as it lies one base from a far larger clone. This chain connects TRDV2 to TRDJ3; TRDD3 agrees at 13 bases. This CDR3 has 20 amino acids. Per germline, CDR1 GEAIGNYY and CDR2 EKD. The CDR3 region has the DNA TGTGCCTGTGACACCGTACTGGGGGATACGCGCTCCTGGGGCACCCGACAGATGTTTTTC. It translates to CACDTVLGDTRSWGTRQMFF.

This clone was seen a few times. This sequence may be a read error, since a much larger clone differs from it by one base. The V and J genes are TRDV2 and TRDJ1; 9 bases match TRDD3. V lost 0 bases to trimming and J lost 6 bases; unmatched junction nucleotides: 13. The CDR3 contains 17 residues. Germline V gene lookup returns CDR1 GEAIGNYY and CDR2 EKD. This chain's CDR3 is CACDTGRLGDKNYKLIF. CDR3 nucleotides: TGTGCCTGTGACACCGGTCGGTTGGGGGATAAGAACTATAAACTCATCTTT.

Sample share makes this clone medium-sized (0.01 to 0.1%). The sample holds other DNA sequences that translate to the same CDR3. V usage is TRDV2 and J usage is TRDJ2; 9 bases are shared with TRDD3. This CDR3 is 16 amino acids long. Germline values: CDR1 GEAIGNYY, CDR2 EKD. The J segment lost 0 bases and the V segment lost 2 bases, leaving 3 bases of the junction unmatched. CDR3 residues: CACDKMGDTLTAQLFF. In DNA form, the CDR3 reads TGTGCCTGTGACAAAATGGGGGATACTTTGACAGCACAACTCTTCTTT.

This clone has only a few counts. A junction end diverges from the germline sequence, so it may reflect a read error. The CDR3 DNA reads as TGTGCCTTTGACGTACTGGGGGATACGACAGTACAACTCTTCTTT. Translating it yields CAFDVLGDTTVQLFF. The rearrangement links TRDV2 to TRDJ2; 13 bases align to TRDD3. The CDR3 consists of 15 residues. The V gene's germline CDR1 is GEAIGNYY and CDR2 EKD.

On this clone: A read error likely explains why the TCRdb protein, taken from a much larger clone, differs from this DNA's translation at residue 11; the protein shown is translated from the DNA. The gene calls are TRDV2 and TRDJ2, with 7 bases that match TRDD3. The CDR3 contains 19 residues. Germline V CDR1 and CDR2: GEAIGNYY, EKD. Germline trimming cut 0 bases from V and 4 bases from J; bases unmatched to any gene: 16. CDR3 coding DNA: TGTGCCTGTGACACCGTCGGCGTGGGGGACGGGATCTCGACAGCACAACTCTTCTTT. It is translated as CACDTVGVGDGISTAQLFF.

This clone was seen a few times. The protein TCRdb lists belongs to a much larger clone and differs from this DNA's translation at residue 6, which points to a read error; the protein shown is made from the DNA. The rearrangement uses TRDV2 and TRDJ2; D is possibly TRDD3 (6 bases). Per germline, CDR1 GEAIGNYY and CDR2 EKD. The CDR3 loop spans 17 amino acids. With 4 bases removed from V and 0 bases from J, the gap between germline ends came to 17 bases. The CDR3: CACDVPGDRALTAQLFF. The CDR3 nucleotides read TGTGCCTGTGATGTACCGGGGGACCGAGCTTTGACAGCACAACTCTTCTTT.